This passage covers 10 T cell receptor beta chains from one sample sequenced in a study of vaccination and CD4 T cells after COVID-19. Treatment here: approximately 10-day PBMC culture with coronavirus spike peptide pools or control peptides (ViraFEST assay). Gathering of the CD4+ T cells, from the unexposed donor, took place before the COVID-19 pandemic (2011-2018). Their cognate antigens are unknown. The Oncomine TCR Beta short-read assay was applied to DNA of cultured CD4+ T cells. MiXCR, applied by TCRdb to the PCR reads, yields one record per CDR3 protein. This sample yields over 7,500 distinct CDR3 sequences, of which about 50% are seen a single time; about 12% belongs to the top ten. What was sequenced was CD4+ T cells from blood, cultured in vitro. These receptor sequences come from a human donor in good health.

The V call is TRBV5-6, the J call TRBJ1-1; unclear D gene. Germline CDR1 and CDR2: SGHDT and YYEEEE. This CDR3 spans 13 amino acids. V lost 0 bases and J 5 bases, leaving 8 bases between the germline ends. The CDR3 sequence: CASSLGRTTEAFF. CDR3 bases: TGTGCCAGCAGCTTGGGTCGGACTACTGAAGCTTTCTTT.

J is TRBJ2-7 and V is TRBV4-1; D gene unclear. This CDR3 is built from 13 residues. From germline, CDR1 is MGHRA and CDR2 YSYEKL. The V end lost 0 bases, the J end lost 4 bases, and 7 bases lay between the germline ends. The DNA for the CDR3 is TGCGCCAGCAGCCAAGATGGTCCGTACGAGCAGTACTTC. It codes for CASSQDGPYEQYF.

The sample holds a few counts of this clonotype. The chain has TRBV20-1 and TRBJ2-2; 9 positions agree with TRBD2. CDR1 and CDR2 from the germline V gene are DFQATT and SNEGSKA (reference sequence). The CDR3 is 14 amino acids. V shed 4 bases, J shed 6 bases, and the junction held 6 bases outside the gene matches. CDR3 sequence (DNA): TGCAGTGCTAACCTAGCGGGAAACGCCGGGGAGCTGTTTTTT. Its protein is CSANLAGNAGELFF.

This clonotype was picked up a small number of times. V is TRBV7-2 and J is TRBJ2-2; D remains unclear. The CDR3 consists of 14 residues. Trimming left V 5 bases short and J 4 bases short, with 11 bases between. Looked up from germline, CDR1 is SGHTA and CDR2 is FQGNSA. CDR3 in DNA: TGTGCCAGCAGCCGTGGGGTGGGCACCGGGGAGCTGTTTTTT. This gives the protein CASSRGVGTGELFF. Complete variable domain (other parts from reference TRBV7-2 and TRBJ2-2): GAGVSQSPSNKVTEKGKDVELRCDPISGHTALYWYRQSLGQGLEFLIYFQGNSAPDKSGLPSDRFSAERTGGSVSTLTIQRTQQEDSAVYLCASSRGVGTGELFFGEGSRLTVL.

This clonotype has only a few counts. This sequence joins TRBV6-5 and TRBJ2-5; D uncertain. This CDR3 spans 13 amino acids. Germline values: CDR1 MNHEY, CDR2 SVGAGI. V dropped 2 bases and J dropped 5 bases, with 9 bases sitting between them. The CDR3 spells CASSYDRWETQYF. DNA for the CDR3: TGTGCCAGCAGTTACGATCGGTGGGAGACCCAGTACTTC.

The rearrangement uses TRBV9 and TRBJ1-2, with 8 bases matching TRBD1. V dropped 3 bases and J dropped 2; count of bases not matched to a gene: 3. The CDR3 consists of 14 residues. Germline V gives CDR1 SGDLS, CDR2 YYNGEE. The CDR3 sequence: CASSARTGNYGYTF. The CDR3 DNA reads TGTGCCAGCAGCGCAAGGACAGGGAACTATGGCTACACCTTC. Full variable domain (rest looked up from reference TRBV9 and TRBJ1-2): DSGVTQTPKHLITATGQRVTLRCSPRSGDLSVYWYQQSLDQGLQFLIQYYNGEERAKGNILERFSAQQFPDLHSELNLSSLELGDSALYFCASSARTGNYGYTFGSGTRLTVV.

This clonotype appeared a few times. This rearrangement joins TRBV20-1 to TRBJ2-3; the match to TRBD2 covers 8 bases. J gave up 7 bases and V 1 base, and 16 bases lay outside the gene matches. This CDR3 is 17 amino acids long. The germline V gene encodes CDR1 DFQATT and CDR2 SNEGSKA (reference sequence). This CDR3 is CSARGRSAGGGQNTQYF. CDR3 nucleotide sequence: TGCAGTGCTAGAGGGCGTTCGGCGGGAGGAGGTCAAAATACGCAGTATTTT.

The V call is TRBV6-5, the J call TRBJ1-2; the match to TRBD1 covers 10 bases. This CDR3 is built from 17 residues. CDR1 is MNHEY, CDR2 SVGAGI, per germline. With V trimmed by 0 bases and J by 8 bases, 12 bases remained unmatched. CDR3 sequence reads: CASSYSPLGQGLWGYTF. In nucleotides, the CDR3 is TGTGCCAGCAGTTACTCGCCGCTGGGACAGGGGTTGTGGGGCTACACCTTC.

The J gene is TRBJ2-7, the V gene TRBV7-9, with D perhaps TRBD2 (6 bases). The CDR3 spans 14 residues. Germline lookup yields CDR1 SEHNR and CDR2 FQNEAQ (reference sequence). V was pared by 3 bases and J by 0 bases, with 9 bases between. In DNA, the CDR3 is TGTGCCAGCAGCTTGGGGGGTTTCTCCTACGAGCAGTACTTC. It specifies CASSLGGFSYEQYF.

The chain employs TRBV15 and TRBJ1-5; D is unclear. Trimming left V 1 base short and J 5 bases short, with 6 bases between. This CDR3 has 13 residues. Germline V gene sequence: CDR1 LNHNV, CDR2 YYDKDF (reference sequence). This CDR3 is CATSRALDQPQHF. For the CDR3, the DNA is TGTGCCACCAGCAGAGCGCTGGATCAGCCCCAGCATTTT.